Below are 4 T cell receptor beta chains sequenced from a single sample in a study of T cell responses to AZD1222 COVID-19 vaccine. Libraries were prepared by immunoSEQ multiplex PCR; TCRdb keeps only in-frame clonotypes and omits some of them. The sample gives about 130,000 clones, roughly 94% of which show up once; less than 2% is in the top ten. The sample in question was peripheral blood, obtained on day 0 of AZD1222 vaccination. The receptors were sampled from an adult in good health.

The chain couples TRBV2 to TRBJ2-3, with 9 bases aligning to TRBD2. Germline values: CDR1 SNHLY, CDR2 FYNNEI. This CDR3 contains 14 residues. After removal of 5 bases from V and 6 bases from J, the junction contained 6 bases not matched to a gene. The CDR3 nucleotides are TGTGCCAGCAGTAGCGGGGGGCCGACTGATACGCAGTATTTT. Protein product: CASSSGGPTDTQYF.

This clone was counted between two and nine times. The rearrangement joins TRBV19 to TRBJ2-5, with 14 positions matching TRBD2. V shed 10 bases, J shed 4 bases, and the junction held 5 bases outside the gene matches. CDR3 length: 14 residues. The germline CDR1 and CDR2 sequences are LNHDA and SQIVND (reference sequence). CDR3 sequence reads: CATGGLAGAETQYF. DNA for the CDR3: TGTGCCACTGGGGGACTAGCGGGGGCAGAGACCCAGTACTTC.

This clone was recorded only once. The V and J genes are TRBV5-5 and TRBJ2-5; tentatively, D is TRBD1 (6 bases). Germline CDR1 reads SGHKS; CDR2 reads YYEKEE (reference sequence). The CDR3 consists of 14 residues. Trimming took off 3 bases at V and 3 bases at J, with 12 bases between the two ends. Here the CDR3 DNA reads TGTGCCAGCAGCTATGGGGGCATGGAAGAGACCCAGTACTTC. This codes for CASSYGGMEETQYF.

This rearrangement joins TRBV30 to TRBJ1-5, with D tentatively TRBD1 (6 bases). Germline V gene sequence: CDR1 GTSNPN, CDR2 SVGIG (reference sequence). This CDR3 spans 14 amino acids. Trimming removed 0 bases from V and 5 bases from J, with 11 bases in between. The CDR3 protein is CAWSVWGGDQPQHF. The CDR3 region has the DNA TGTGCCTGGAGTGTATGGGGGGGCGATCAGCCCCAGCATTTT. Based on the CDR3 plus reference TRBV30 and TRBJ1-5, the full variable domain is SQTIHQWPATLVQPVGSPLSLECTVEGTSNPNLYWYRQAAGRGLQLLFYSVGIGQISSEVPQNLSASRPQDRQFILSSKKLLLSDSGFYLCAWSVWGGDQPQHFGDGTRLSIL.